This entry concerns a single TCR beta chain. The sample belongs to a study of vaccination and CD4 T cells after COVID-19. TCRdb analysed the PCR reads with MiXCR anew, one entry per CDR3 protein. The table has around 15,000 distinct CDR3 sequences, 66% seen once. V dropped 5 bases and J dropped 2 bases, with 13 bases sitting between them. The CDR3 is made up of 14 amino acids. CDR1 and CDR2 from the germline V gene are DFQATT and SNEGSKA (reference sequence). This sequence originates from a human donor who had recovered from COVID-19. The J gene is TRBJ2-1, the V gene TRBV20-1; no reliable D call. The sequencing used CD4+ T cells from blood, collected after SARS-CoV-2 vaccination. In nucleotides, the CDR3 is TGCAGTGCTCCCACCCGACGGACCTACAATGAGCAGTTCTTC. Translated: CSAPTRRTYNEQFF.